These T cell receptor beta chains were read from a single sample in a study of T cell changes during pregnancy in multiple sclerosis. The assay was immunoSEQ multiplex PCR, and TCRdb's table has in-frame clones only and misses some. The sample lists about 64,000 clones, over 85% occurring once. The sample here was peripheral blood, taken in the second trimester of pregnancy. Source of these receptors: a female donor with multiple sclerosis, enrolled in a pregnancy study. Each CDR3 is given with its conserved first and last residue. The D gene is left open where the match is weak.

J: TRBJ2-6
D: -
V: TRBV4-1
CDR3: CASSQDVMEGSLSGANVLTF

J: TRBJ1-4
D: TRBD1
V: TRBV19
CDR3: CASRPDRVRSGEKLFF

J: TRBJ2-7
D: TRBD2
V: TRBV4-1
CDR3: CASSQAAGVSYEQYF

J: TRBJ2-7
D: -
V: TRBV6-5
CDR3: CASSTPNEQYF

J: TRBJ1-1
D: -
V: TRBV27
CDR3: CASRTTDTEAFF

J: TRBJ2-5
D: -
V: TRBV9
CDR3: CASSGRETQYF

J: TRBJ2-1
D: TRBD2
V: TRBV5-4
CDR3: CASSLTPPSGISDEQFF

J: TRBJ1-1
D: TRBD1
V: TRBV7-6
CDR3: CASSLVALGDRASEAFF

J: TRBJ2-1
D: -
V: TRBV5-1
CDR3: CASSPPSGVVHEQFF

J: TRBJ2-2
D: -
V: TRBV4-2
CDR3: CASSHPDMWRVNTGELFF

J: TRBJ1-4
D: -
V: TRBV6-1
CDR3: CASSDYGATNEKLFF

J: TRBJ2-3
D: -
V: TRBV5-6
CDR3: CASSLLRQSTDTQYF

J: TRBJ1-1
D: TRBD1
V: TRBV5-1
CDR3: CASSLKDRGITEAFF

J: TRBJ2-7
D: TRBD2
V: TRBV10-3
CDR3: CAISESVSGLAGTVRNEQYF

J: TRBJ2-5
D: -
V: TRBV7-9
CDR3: CASSLGRGDYQETQYF

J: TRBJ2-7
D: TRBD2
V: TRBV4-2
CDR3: CASSQAGLAGGVSEQYF

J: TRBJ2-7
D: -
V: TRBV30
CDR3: CAWSVRKLRAYEQYF

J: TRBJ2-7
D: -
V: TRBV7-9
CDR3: CASSLHGGGTEQYF

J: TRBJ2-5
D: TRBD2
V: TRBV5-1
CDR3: CASSSIAGNQETQYF

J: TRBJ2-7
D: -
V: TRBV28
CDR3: CASTQGGYEQYF

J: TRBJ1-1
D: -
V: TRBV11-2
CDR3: CASSLRRRVGHTEAFF

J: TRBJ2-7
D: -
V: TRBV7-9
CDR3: CASSLASSYEQYF

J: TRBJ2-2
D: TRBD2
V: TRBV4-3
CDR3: CASSHELAGVANTGELFF

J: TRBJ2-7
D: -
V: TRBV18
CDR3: CASSPLSSYEQYF

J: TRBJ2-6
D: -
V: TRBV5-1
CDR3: CASSSGANVLTF

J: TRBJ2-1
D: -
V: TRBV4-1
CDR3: CASSQGPRSSYNEQFF

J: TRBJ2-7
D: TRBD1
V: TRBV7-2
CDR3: CASSPHSDRVEQYF

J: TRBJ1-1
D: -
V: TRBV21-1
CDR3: CASRDRNNTEAFF

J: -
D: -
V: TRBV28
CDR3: CASTPLQRYEQYF

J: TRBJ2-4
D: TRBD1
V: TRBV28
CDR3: CASSSRGRGWLAKNIQYF

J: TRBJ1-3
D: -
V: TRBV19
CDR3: CASSIFAQGIRNTIYF

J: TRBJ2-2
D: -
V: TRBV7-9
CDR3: CASSSLALRREGTGELFF

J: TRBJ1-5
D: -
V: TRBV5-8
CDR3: CASSSKPGQPQHF

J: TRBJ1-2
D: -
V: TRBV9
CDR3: CASSSPGGEYGYTF

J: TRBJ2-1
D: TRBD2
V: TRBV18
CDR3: CASSPMELADNEQFF

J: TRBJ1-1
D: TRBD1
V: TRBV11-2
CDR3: CASSRDRERYTEAFF

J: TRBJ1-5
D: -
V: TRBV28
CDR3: CASSFIRDIHQPQHF

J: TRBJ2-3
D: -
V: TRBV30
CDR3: CAWRGAGGNTDTQYF

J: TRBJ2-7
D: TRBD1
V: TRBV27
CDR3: CASSPAGTGVEQYF

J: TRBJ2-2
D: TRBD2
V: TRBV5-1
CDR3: CASSREGVNTGELFF

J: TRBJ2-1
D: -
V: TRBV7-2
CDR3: CASSLVIGLLGSYNEQFF

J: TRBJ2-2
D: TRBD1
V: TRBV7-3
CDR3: CASSMRTGENTGELFF

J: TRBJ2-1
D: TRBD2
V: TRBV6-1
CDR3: CAYRTSGSKNEQFF

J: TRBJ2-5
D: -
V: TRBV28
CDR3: CASSFPSGGSGVQETQYF

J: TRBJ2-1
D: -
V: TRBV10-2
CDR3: CASSESQSGGEQFF

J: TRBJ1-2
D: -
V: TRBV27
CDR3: CASRISQGSGGYTF

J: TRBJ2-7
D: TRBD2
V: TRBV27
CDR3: CASSFKLADPYEQYF

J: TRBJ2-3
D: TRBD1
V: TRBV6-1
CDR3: CASRGQPNTDTQYF

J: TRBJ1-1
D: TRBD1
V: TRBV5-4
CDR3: CASSLPWQGARSEAFF

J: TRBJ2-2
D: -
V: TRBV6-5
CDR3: CASTDAPNTGELFF

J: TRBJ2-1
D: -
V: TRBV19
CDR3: CASSIQLYNEQFF

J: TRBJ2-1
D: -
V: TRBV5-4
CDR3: CASSPRGGGAYNEQFF

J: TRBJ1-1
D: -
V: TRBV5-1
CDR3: CASSLTVNTEAFF

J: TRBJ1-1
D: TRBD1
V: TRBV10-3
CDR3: CAISRDRNSNTEAFF

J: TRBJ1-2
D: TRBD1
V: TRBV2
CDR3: CASRPGQSNYGYTF

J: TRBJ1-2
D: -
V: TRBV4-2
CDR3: CASSPPDRNYGYTF

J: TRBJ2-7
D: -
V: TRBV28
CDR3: CASSLRDFRYEQYF

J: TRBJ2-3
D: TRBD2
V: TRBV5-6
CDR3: CASSPGRVSTDTQYF